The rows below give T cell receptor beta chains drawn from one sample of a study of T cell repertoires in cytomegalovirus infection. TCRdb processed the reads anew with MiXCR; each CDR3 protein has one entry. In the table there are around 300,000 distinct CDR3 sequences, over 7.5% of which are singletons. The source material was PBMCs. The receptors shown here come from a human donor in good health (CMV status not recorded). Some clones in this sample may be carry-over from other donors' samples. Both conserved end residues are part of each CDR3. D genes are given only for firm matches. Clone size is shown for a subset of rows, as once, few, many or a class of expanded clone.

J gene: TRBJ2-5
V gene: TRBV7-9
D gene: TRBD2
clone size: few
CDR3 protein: CASSLVVRGEETQYF
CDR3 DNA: TGTGCCAGCAGCTTAGTAGTTCGGGGGGAAGAGACCCAGTACTTC

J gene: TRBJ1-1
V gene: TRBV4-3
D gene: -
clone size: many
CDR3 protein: CASSQEEGWVTEAFF
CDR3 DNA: TGCGCCAGCAGCCAAGAGGAGGGTTGGGTCACTGAAGCTTTCTTT

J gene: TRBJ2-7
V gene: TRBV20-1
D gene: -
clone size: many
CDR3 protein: CSARPSAGRDLSYEQYF
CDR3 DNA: TGCAGTGCTAGACCCTCCGCCGGGCGGGATCTCTCCTACGAGCAGTACTTC

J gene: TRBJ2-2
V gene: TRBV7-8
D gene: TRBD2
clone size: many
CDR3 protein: CASRQKSVASGARSTGELFF
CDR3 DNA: TGTGCCAGCAGACAAAAAAGTGTGGCTAGCGGGGCGCGAAGCACCGGGGAGCTGTTTTTT

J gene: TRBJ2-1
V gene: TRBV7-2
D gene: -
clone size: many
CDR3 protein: CASSTYREPYNEQFF
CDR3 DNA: TGTGCCAGCAGCACATATAGGGAACCCTACAATGAGCAGTTCTTC

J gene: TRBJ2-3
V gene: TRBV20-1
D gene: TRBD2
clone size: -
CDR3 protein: CSARDKMASGGADTQYF
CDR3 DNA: TGCAGTGCTAGAGATAAAATGGCTAGCGGGGGGGCGGATACGCAGTATTTT

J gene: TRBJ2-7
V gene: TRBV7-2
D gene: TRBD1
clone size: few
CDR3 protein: CASSPGGAREQYF
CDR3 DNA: TGTGCCAGCAGCCCAGGGGGAGCGCGAGAGCAGTACTTC

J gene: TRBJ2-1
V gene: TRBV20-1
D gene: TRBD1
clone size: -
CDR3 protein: CSASMRTGVYNEQFF
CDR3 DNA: TGCAGTGCTAGTATGAGGACAGGAGTTTACAATGAGCAGTTCTTC

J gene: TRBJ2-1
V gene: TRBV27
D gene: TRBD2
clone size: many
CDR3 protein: CASSLLAGGTDEQFF
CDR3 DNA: TGTGCCAGCAGTTTACTCGCGGGGGGGACGGATGAGCAGTTCTTC

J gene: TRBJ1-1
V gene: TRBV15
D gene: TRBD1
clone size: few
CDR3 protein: CATSSPQRTGRTEAFF
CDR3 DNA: TGTGCCACCAGCAGCCCACAAAGGACAGGGCGGACTGAAGCTTTCTTT

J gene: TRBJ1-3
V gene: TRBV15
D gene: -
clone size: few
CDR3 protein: CATSRETRRAGNTIYF
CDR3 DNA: TGTGCCACCAGCAGAGAGACGCGCAGGGCTGGAAACACCATATATTTT

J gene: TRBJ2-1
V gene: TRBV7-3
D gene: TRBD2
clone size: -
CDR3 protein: CASSPLAGALNEQFF
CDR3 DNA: TGTGCCAGCAGCCCTCTAGCGGGAGCATTGAATGAGCAGTTCTTC

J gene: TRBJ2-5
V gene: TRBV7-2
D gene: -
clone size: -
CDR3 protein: CASSPGALRETQYF
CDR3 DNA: TGTGCCAGCAGCCCGGGGGCACTAAGGGAGACCCAGTACTTC

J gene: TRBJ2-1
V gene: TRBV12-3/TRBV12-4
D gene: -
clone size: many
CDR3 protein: CASSLSTSKPDNEQFF
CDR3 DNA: TGTGCCAGCAGTTTGTCTACTAGTAAGCCAGACAATGAGCAGTTCTTC

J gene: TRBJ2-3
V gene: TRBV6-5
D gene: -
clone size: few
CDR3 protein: CASSVFGGTDTQYF
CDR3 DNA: TGTGCCAGCAGTGTTTTCGGGGGCACAGATACGCAGTATTTT

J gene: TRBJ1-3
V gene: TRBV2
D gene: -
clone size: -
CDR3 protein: CASITRGNTIYF
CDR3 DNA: TGTGCCAGCATTACACGGGGAAACACCATATATTTT

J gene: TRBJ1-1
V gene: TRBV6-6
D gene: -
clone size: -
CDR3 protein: CASRDLTGKNTEAFF
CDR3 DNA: TGTGCCAGCAGGGATCTAACAGGGAAGAACACTGAAGCTTTCTTT

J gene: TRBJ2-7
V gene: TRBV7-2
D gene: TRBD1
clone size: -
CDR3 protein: CASSLRRGQGYEQYF
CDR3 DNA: TGTGCCAGCAGCTTAAGGAGGGGACAGGGATACGAGCAGTACTTC

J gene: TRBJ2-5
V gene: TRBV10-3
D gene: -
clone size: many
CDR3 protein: CAISEQDGFQETQYF
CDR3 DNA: TGTGCCATCAGCGAACAGGACGGATTCCAAGAGACCCAGTACTTC

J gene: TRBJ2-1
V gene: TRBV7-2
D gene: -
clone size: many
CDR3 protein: CASSLLSATQRVNEQFF
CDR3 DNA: TGTGCCAGCAGCCTCCTTTCTGCGACGCAACGAGTTAATGAGCAGTTCTTC

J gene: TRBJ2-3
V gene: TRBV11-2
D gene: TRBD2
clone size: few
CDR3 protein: CASSKSRGAVDTQYF
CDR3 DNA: TGTGCCAGCAGCAAATCGCGGGGGGCGGTAGATACGCAGTATTTT

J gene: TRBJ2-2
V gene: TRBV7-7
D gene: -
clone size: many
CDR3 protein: CASSLDRATGELFF
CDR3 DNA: TGTGCCAGCAGCTTAGACAGGGCTACCGGGGAGCTGTTTTTT

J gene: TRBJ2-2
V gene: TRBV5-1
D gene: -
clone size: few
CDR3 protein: CASSPDSLTGELFF
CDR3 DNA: TGCGCCAGCAGCCCGGACAGTCTTACCGGGGAGCTGTTTTTT

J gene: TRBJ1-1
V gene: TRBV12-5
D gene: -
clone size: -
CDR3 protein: CASGLGDTEAFF
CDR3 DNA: TGTGCTAGTGGTTTGGGTGACACCGAAGCTTTCTTT

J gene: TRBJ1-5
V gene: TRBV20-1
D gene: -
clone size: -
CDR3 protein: CSAEWGREGQPQHF
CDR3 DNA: TGCAGTGCTGAGTGGGGCAGGGAAGGTCAGCCCCAGCATTTT

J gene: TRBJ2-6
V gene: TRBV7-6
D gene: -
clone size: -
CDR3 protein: CASSPLVGSGANVLTF
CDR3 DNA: TGTGCCAGCAGCCCCCTCGTAGGGTCTGGGGCCAACGTCCTGACTTTC

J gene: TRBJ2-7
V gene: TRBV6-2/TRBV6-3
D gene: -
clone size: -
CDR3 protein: CASSYSPERQYF
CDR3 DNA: TGTGCCAGCAGTTACTCCCCCGAGAGGCAGTACTTC

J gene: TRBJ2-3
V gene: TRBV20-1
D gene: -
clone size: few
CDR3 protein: CSAILTDTQYF
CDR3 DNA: TGCAGTGCTATCCTCACAGATACGCAGTATTTT

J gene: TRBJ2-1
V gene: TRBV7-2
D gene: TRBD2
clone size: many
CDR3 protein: CASSLVGGGAGNEQFF
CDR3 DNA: TGTGCCAGCAGCTTAGTGGGCGGGGGGGCCGGCAATGAGCAGTTCTTC

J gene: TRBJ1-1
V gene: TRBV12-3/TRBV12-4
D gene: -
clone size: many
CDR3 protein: CASTGPLNTEAFF
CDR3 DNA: TGTGCCAGCACCGGACCTCTGAACACTGAAGCTTTCTTT